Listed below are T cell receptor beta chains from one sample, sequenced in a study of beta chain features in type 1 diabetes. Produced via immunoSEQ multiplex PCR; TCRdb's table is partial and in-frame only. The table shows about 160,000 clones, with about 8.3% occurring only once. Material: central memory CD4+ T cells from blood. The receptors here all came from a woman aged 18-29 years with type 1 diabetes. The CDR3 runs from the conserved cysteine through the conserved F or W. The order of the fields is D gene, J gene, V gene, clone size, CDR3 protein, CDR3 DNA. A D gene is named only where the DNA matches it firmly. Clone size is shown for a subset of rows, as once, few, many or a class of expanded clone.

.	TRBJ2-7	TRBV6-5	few	CASSLRGTVSYEQYF	TGTGCCAGCAGCCTCCGCGGGACGGTCTCCTACGAGCAGTACTTC
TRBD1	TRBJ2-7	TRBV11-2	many	CASSLYGQGQYEQYF	TGTGCCAGCAGCTTATATGGACAGGGGCAATACGAGCAGTACTTC
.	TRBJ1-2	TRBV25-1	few	CASSEFRLIRVGYTF	TGTGCCAGCAGTGAATTTCGACTAATTAGGGTTGGCTACACCTTC
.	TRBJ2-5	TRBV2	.	CASTLVRPQETQYF	TGTGCCAGCACCCTAGTGCGGCCTCAAGAGACCCAGTACTTC
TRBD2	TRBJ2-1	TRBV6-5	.	CASSSQGSGRPNEQFF	TGTGCCAGCAGTTCCCAGGGGAGCGGGAGACCCAATGAGCAGTTCTTC
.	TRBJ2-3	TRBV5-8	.	CAPSADTQYF	TGTGCCCCTTCGGCAGATACGCAGTATTTT
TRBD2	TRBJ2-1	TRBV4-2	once	CASSQGRLASNEQFF	TGTGCCAGCAGCCAAGGGAGACTAGCGTCCAATGAGCAGTTCTTC
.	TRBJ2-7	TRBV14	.	CASSLGVEQYF	TGTGCCAGCAGCCTCGGGGTTGAGCAGTACTTC
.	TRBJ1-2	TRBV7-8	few	CASSLNEGLGYTF	TGTGCCAGCAGCTTAAACGAGGGACTTGGCTACACCTTC
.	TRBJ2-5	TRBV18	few	CASSPRHGQETQYF	TGTGCCAGCTCACCTAGACATGGCCAAGAGACCCAGTACTTC
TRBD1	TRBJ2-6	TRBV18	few	CASSRQGAGANVLTF	TGTGCCAGCTCACGACAGGGGGCTGGGGCCAACGTCCTGACTTTC
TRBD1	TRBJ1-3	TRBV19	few	CASSPAQGEGNTIYF	TGTGCCAGTAGTCCGGCTCAGGGGGAAGGAAACACCATATATTTT
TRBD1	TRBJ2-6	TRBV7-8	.	CASSSPTGTQLSGANVLTF	TGTGCCAGCAGCTCCCCGACAGGGACCCAACTCTCTGGGGCCAACGTCCTGACTTTC
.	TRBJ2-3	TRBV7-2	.	CASRLGATDTQYF	TGTGCCAGCAGGCTAGGGGCCACAGATACGCAGTATTTT
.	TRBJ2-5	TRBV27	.	CASSLLGTYQETQYF	TGTGCCAGCAGTTTACTAGGAACGTACCAAGAGACCCAGTACTTC
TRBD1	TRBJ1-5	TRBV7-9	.	CASSPGQGNQPQHF	TGTGCCAGCAGCCCCGGACAGGGCAATCAGCCCCAGCATTTT
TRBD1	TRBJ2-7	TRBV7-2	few	CASSQTGGQGEQYF	TGTGCCAGCAGCCAGACAGGGGGCCAGGGCGAGCAGTACTTC
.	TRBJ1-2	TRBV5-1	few	CASSSGRNYGYTF	TGCGCCAGCAGCTCGGGTCGTAACTATGGCTACACCTTC
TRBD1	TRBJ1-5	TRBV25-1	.	CASSDPGTGNQPQHF	TGTGCCAGCAGTGATCCCGGGACAGGCAATCAGCCCCAGCATTTT
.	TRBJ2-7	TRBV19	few	CASTLGGPSSSYEQYF	TGTGCCAGTACCCTGGGGGGGCCGTCGAGCTCCTACGAGCAGTACTTC
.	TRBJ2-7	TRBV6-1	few	CASSLQGYYEQYF	TGTGCCAGCAGTCTACAGGGCTACTACGAGCAGTACTTC
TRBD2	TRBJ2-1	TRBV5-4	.	CASGTSANNEQFF	TGTGCCAGCGGAACTAGCGCAAACAATGAGCAGTTCTTC
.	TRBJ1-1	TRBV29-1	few	CSVAVYTEAFF	TGCAGCGTTGCTGTGTACACTGAAGCTTTCTTT
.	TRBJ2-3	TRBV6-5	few	CASSRLGGDTQYF	TGTGCCAGCAGCCGACTCGGAGGAGATACGCAGTATTTT
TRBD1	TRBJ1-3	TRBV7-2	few	CASSLDRGFSGNTIYF	TGTGCCAGCAGCTTAGACAGGGGGTTCTCTGGAAACACCATATATTTT
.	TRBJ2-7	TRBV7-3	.	CASSLTVSDEQYF	TGTGCCAGCAGCTTAACCGTATCCGACGAGCAGTACTTC